This T cell receptor beta chain is drawn from a study of regulatory and conventional T cells in RAG deficiency. This CDR3 is 14 amino acids long. V was cut by 1 base and J by 7 bases, with 11 bases left in between. Per germline, CDR1 MNHNS and CDR2 SASEGT. About this clone: The antigen remains unidentified.

Study-level findings and limits: Patient subsets had shorter CDR3s; Omenn Treg-Tconv overlap exceeded 85%.

The table came from immunoSEQ multiplex PCR; TCRdb's copy has only in-frame clones and leaves some out. Counted here are 20,000 to 25,000 clones, 95% to 96% occurring once; the ten biggest clones make up 1% to 1.5%. Conventional CD4+ T cells were sorted from blood as CD25-low CD127-high cells. This sample also belongs to another study, concerning regulatory T cells. That study adds: Primers: 52 TRBV forward and 13 TRBJ reverse. Patient repertoires had restricted TRB V-J pairs and skewed V and J usage, most in Tregs.

This TCR derives from a human donor in good health. The rearrangement uses TRBV6-1 and TRBJ1-5, with a possible D match to TRBD1 (6 bases). Sequencing was performed on CD25- CD4+ T cells sorted from blood. In DNA form, the CDR3 reads TGTGCCAGCAGTGAAGGAGGGGGGGGACAGCCCCAGCATTTT. Translation: CASSEGGGGQPQHF.